This TCR beta chain was sequenced for a study of blood T cell repertoires in COVID-19. Turning to the study itself: Researchers got acute and convalescent COVID-19 samples from the United States, Italy and Spain. PBMCs, B-cell-depleted T cells, or T cells provided the cDNA or gDNA that made up the material.

Unmatched junction bases numbered 4, after V lost 5 bases and J lost 4 bases. The germline gives CDR1 SEHNR, CDR2 FQNEAQ (reference sequence). There are 14 residues in the CDR3. Under the authors' procedure: Amplification of reference gene primers provided the estimated nucleated cell counts. The data were produced by immunoSEQ multiplex PCR, yet TCRdb's version contains in-frame clones alone and is incomplete. V and J calls and clone size follow that table, whereas D and trimming were derived from the DNA. The data hold around 140,000 clones, with around 90% observed a single time. This rearrangement joins TRBV7-9 to TRBJ1-4; 7 nucleotides match TRBD1. The specimen sequenced was peripheral blood. The origin of this receptor is a man aged 70 or older with acute or convalescent COVID-19. The CDR3 nucleotides read TGTGCCAGCAGCCTACAGGGGAATAATGAAAAACTGTTTTTT. The encoded protein is CASSLQGNNEKLFF. Based on the CDR3 plus reference TRBV7-9 and TRBJ1-4, the full variable domain is DTGVSQNPRHKITKRGQNVTFRCDPISEHNRLYWYRQTLGQGPEFLTYFQNEAQLEKSRLLSDRFSAERPKGSFSTLEIQRTEQGDSAMYLCASSLQGNNEKLFFGSGTQLSVL.